This T cell receptor beta chain was recorded in a study of T cell responses to AZD1222 COVID-19 vaccine. Findings and caveats of the study: Receipt of two AZD1222 doses was followed by a rise in Spike-specific TCR breadth and depth.

Note on this clone: Its specificity is not known.

Generated by immunoSEQ multiplex PCR, the TCRdb table keeps only in-frame clones and is missing some. The sample shows 90,000 to 100,000 clones, roughly 90% of them seen only once. This TCR came from an adult in good health. Here the sequenced sample was peripheral blood, taken on day 0 of AZD1222 vaccination.

CDR3 region: CASSDSRRGLWNEKLFF. Here the CDR3 DNA reads TGTGCCAGCAGTGACTCGAGGAGGGGGCTGTGGAATGAAAAACTGTTTTTT. The gene calls are TRBV6-4 and TRBJ1-4, with 7 bases fitting TRBD1. From germline, CDR1 is MRHNA and CDR2 SNTAGT. The CDR3 length is 17 residues. The V and J ends lost 0 bases and 5 bases, in that order; junction bases with no gene match: 9.